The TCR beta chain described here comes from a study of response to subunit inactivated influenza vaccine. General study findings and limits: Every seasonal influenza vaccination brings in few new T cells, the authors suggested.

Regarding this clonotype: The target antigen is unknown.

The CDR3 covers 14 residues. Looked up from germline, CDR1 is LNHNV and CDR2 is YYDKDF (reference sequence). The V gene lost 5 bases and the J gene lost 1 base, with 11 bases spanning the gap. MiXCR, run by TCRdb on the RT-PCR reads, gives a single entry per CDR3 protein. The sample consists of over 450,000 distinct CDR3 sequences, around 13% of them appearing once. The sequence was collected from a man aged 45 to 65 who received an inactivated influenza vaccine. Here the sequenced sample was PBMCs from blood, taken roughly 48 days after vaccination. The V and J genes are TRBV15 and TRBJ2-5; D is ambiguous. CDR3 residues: CATSPPPPQETQYF. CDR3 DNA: TGTGCCACCAGCCCCCCCCCACCCCAAGAGACCCAGTACTTC.